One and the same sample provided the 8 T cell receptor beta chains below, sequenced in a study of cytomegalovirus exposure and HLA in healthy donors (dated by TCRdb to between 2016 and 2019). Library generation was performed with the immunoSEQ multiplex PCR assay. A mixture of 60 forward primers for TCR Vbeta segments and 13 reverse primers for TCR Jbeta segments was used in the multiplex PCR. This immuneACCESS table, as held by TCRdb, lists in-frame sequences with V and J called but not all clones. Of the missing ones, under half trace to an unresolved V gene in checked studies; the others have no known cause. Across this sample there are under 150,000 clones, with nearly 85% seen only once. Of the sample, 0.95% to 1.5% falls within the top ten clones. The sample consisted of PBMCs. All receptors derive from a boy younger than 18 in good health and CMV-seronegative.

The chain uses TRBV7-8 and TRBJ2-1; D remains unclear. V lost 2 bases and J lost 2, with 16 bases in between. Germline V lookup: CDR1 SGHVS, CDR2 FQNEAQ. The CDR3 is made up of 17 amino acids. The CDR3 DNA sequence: TGTGCCAGCAGCTTACGGGTCTGGCTTTCCCCCTACAATGAGCAGTTCTTC. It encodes CASSLRVWLSPYNEQFF.

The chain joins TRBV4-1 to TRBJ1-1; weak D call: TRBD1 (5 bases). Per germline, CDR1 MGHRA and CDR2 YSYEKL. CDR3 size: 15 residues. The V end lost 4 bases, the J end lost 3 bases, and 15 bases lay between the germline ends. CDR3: CASSPQEGRYTEAFF. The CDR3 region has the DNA TGCGCCAGCAGCCCCCAGGAGGGGCGGTACACTGAAGCTTTCTTT.

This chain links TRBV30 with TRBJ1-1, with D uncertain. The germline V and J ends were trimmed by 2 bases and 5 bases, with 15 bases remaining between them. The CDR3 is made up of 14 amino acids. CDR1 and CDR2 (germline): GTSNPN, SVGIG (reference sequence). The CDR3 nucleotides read TGTGCCTGGAGTCTGGCCGGGGAAGGGACTGAAGCTTTCTTT. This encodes CAWSLAGEGTEAFF.

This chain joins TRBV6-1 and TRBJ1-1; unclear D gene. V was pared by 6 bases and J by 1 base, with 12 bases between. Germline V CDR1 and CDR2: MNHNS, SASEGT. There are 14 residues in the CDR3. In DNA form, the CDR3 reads TGTGCCAGCAGCGCCCGCCAAGCGAACACTGAAGCTTTCTTT. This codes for CASSARQANTEAFF.

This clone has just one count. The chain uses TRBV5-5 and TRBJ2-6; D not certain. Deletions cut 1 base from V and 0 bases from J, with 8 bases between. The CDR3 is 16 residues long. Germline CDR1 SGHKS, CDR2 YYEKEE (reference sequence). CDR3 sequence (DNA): TGTGCCAGCAGCTTGTTGCGGAACTCTGGGGCCAACGTCCTGACTTTC. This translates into CASSLLRNSGANVLTF.

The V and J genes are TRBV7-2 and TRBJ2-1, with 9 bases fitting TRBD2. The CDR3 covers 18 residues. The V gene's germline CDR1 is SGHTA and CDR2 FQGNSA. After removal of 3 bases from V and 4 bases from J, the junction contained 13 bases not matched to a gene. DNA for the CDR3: TGTGCCAGCAGCTTTCCTAGCGGGAAGACCCAAAAATACAATGAGCAGTTCTTC. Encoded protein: CASSFPSGKTQKYNEQFF.

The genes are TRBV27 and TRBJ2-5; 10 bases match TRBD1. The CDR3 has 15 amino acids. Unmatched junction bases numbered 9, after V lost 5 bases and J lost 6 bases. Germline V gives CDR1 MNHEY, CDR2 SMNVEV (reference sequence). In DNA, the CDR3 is TGTGCCAGCAGTAAAGGGGACAGGGGTTTGAAGACCCAGTACTTC. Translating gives CASSKGDRGLKTQYF.

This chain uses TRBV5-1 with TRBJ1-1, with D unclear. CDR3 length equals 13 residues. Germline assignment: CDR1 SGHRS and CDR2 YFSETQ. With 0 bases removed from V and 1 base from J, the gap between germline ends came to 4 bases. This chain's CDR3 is CASSLAGNTEAFF. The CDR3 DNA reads TGCGCCAGCAGCTTGGCAGGGAACACTGAAGCTTTCTTT.